One T cell receptor beta chain is described in this entry. The data belong to a study of preoperative IRX-2 immunotherapy in early breast cancer. The CDR3 has 14 residues. Per germline, CDR1 SEHNR and CDR2 FQNEAQ (reference sequence). Trimming took 3 bases from V and 4 from J; bases not matched to a gene: 1. Profiling relied on immunoSEQ multiplex PCR, and the TCRdb table lists in-frame clones only, not all of them. The table includes 20,000 to 30,000 clones, 85% to 95% detected once. Treatment in this sample: preoperative locoregional IRX-2 cytokine immunotherapy. Patients received preoperative, locoregional IRX-2 cytokine immunotherapy in a phase Ib study.

The J gene is TRBJ2-1, the V gene TRBV7-9; 9 positions agree with TRBD1. This TCR was recovered from a human donor with breast cancer. The sequenced sample was tumor tissue, obtained after IRX-2 immunotherapy. The CDR3 loop reads CASSFGQGYNEQFF. The CDR3 DNA reads TGTGCCAGCAGCTTCGGACAGGGGTACAATGAGCAGTTCTTC.